These 23 T cell receptor beta chains came from one sample sequenced in a study of blood T cell repertoires in COVID-19. Measured with immunoSEQ multiplex PCR; TCRdb has only the in-frame clones, and not every one. The profile covers roughly 100,000 clones, with about four fifths appearing a single time and about 10% taken by the ten largest. Sequencing was carried out using peripheral blood. These receptor sequences come from an elderly woman with acute or convalescent COVID-19.

The rearrangement uses TRBV7-9 and TRBJ2-3; the match to TRBD2 covers 7 bases. The ends lost 3 bases at V and 3 bases at J; junction bases unmatched: 6. The CDR3 contains 15 residues. Germline V CDR1 and CDR2: SEHNR, FQNEAQ (reference sequence). The CDR3 here is CASSFAGGGTDTQYF. DNA for the CDR3: TGTGCCAGCAGCTTCGCCGGCGGGGGTACAGATACGCAGTATTTT.

V gene TRBV7-2 combines with J gene TRBJ1-5, with 7 positions matching TRBD1. This CDR3 has 14 amino acids. Germline V gene data show CDR1 as SGHTA and CDR2 as FQGNSA. V lost 5 bases to trimming and J lost 2 bases; unmatched junction nucleotides: 3. Here the CDR3 DNA reads TGTGCCAGCAGCCAAGACAGGGGCAATCAGCCCCAGCATTTT. Amino acid sequence: CASSQDRGNQPQHF.

The CDR3 sequence is CASAGLAYTGELFF. The CDR3, as DNA: TGTGCCAGTGCGGGACTAGCGTACACCGGGGAGCTGTTTTTT. The chain carries TRBV7-8 and TRBJ2-2, with 10 bases fitting TRBD2. The CDR3 length is 14 residues. CDR1 and CDR2 from the germline V gene are SGHVS and FQNEAQ. J lost 3 bases, V lost 9 bases, and 4 bases had no gene match.

The chain combines TRBV7-2 with TRBJ1-2, with a tentative D call TRBD1 (6 bases). The germline gives CDR1 SGHTA, CDR2 FQGNSA. The CDR3 consists of 15 residues. Trimming took off 5 bases at V and 4 bases at J, with 17 bases between the two ends. CDR3 sequence reads: CASSSTQGPVYGYTF. CDR3 bases: TGTGCCAGCAGCAGTACACAGGGCCCTGTCTATGGCTACACCTTC. The full variable domain, completed using reference TRBV7-2 and TRBJ1-2, is GAGVSQSPSNKVTEKGKDVELRCDPISGHTALYWYRQSLGQGLEFLIYFQGNSAPDKSGLPSDRFSAERTGGSVSTLTIQRTQQEDSAVYLCASSSTQGPVYGYTFGSGTRLTVV.

Comment on this clone: The same CDR3 is also encoded by other DNA sequences in this sample. The V gene is TRBV18, the J gene TRBJ1-4; D call uncertain. Germline V gene data show CDR1 as KGHSH and CDR2 as LQKENI. The length of the CDR3 is 13 residues. Trimming cost V 3 bases and J 7 bases, with 9 bases left between them. The CDR3 sequence is CASSPLTGEKLFF. As DNA, the CDR3 is TGTGCCAGCTCACCGTTAACGGGTGAAAAACTGTTTTTT.

The CDR3 region is CASSQDESGRGSNSPLHF. Written as DNA, the CDR3 is TGCGCCAGCAGCCAAGATGAATCGGGCAGGGGGTCAAATTCACCCCTCCACTTT. The chain recombines TRBV4-3 with TRBJ1-6, with 7 nucleotides matching TRBD1. V trimming: 0 bases; J trimming: 7 bases; junction bases outside the gene matches: 12. The germline V gene has CDR1 LGHNA and CDR2 YSLEER. There are 18 residues in the CDR3.

This chain connects TRBV5-4 to TRBJ1-6; maybe TRBD1 (5 bases). Germline CDR1 SGHNT, CDR2 YYREEE (reference sequence). The CDR3 is 15 amino acids. Trimming took 1 base from V and 10 from J, leaving 15 bases between them. The CDR3 sequence: CASSLSAGFTSPLHF. Written as DNA, the CDR3 is TGTGCCAGCAGCTTGTCAGCAGGGTTTACATCACCCCTCCACTTT.

V gene TRBV3-1 (or the pseudogene TRBV3-2) combines with J gene TRBJ2-3, with TRBD2 matching over 9 bases. The junction had 4 bases not matched to a gene; V was cut back by 4 bases and J by 5 bases. In germline, CDR1 is LGHDT, CDR2 YNNKEL (reference sequence). The CDR3 has 14 amino acids. Written as DNA, the CDR3 is TGTGCCAGCAGCCTAGCGGGGGCACAAGATACGCAGTATTTT. Encoded protein: CASSLAGAQDTQYF.

This chain connects TRBV7-2 to TRBJ1-5; a possible D gene is TRBD1 (5 bases). CDR1 and CDR2 (germline): SGHTA, FQGNSA. The CDR3 extends over 15 amino acids. Trimming stripped 2 bases from V and 5 bases from J, with 13 bases between. The CDR3 here is CASSLTGAVDQPQHF. The CDR3 bases are TGTGCCAGCAGCTTAACAGGAGCTGTTGATCAGCCCCAGCATTTT.

This clone was detected a few times. V is TRBV9 and J is TRBJ2-5; 10 positions match TRBD2. The CDR3 runs 18 residues. V trimming: 0 bases; J trimming: 1 base; junction bases outside the gene matches: 9. Germline loops: CDR1 SGDLS, CDR2 YYNGEE. The CDR3: CASSVGRGGTSVQETQYF. As DNA, the CDR3 is TGTGCCAGCAGCGTAGGAAGGGGGGGGACTAGCGTCCAAGAGACCCAGTACTTC.

This clone has just a few counts. The CDR3 DNA reads TGTGCCAGCAGCCCCCGGGGGGCGGGGTCCACCGGGGAGCTGTTTTTT. It specifies CASSPRGAGSTGELFF. The chain uses TRBV7-9 and TRBJ2-2; D is possibly TRBD2 (7 bases). This CDR3 spans 16 amino acids. Trimming took 5 bases from V and 4 from J, leaving 17 bases between them. Germline CDR1 SEHNR, CDR2 FQNEAQ (reference sequence).

In its sample, this clone was seen once. The chain recombines TRBV5-8 with TRBJ1-1, with D uncertain. V lost 3 bases to trimming and J lost 7 bases, with 7 bases between them. This CDR3 spans 11 amino acids. Germline V CDR1 and CDR2: SGHTS, YDEGEE. The CDR3 loop is CASSSPIEAFF. CDR3 in DNA: TGTGCCAGCAGCTCCCCAATTGAAGCTTTCTTT.

V usage is TRBV6-5 and J usage is TRBJ1-1; 9 bases align to TRBD1. Germline lookup yields CDR1 MNHEY and CDR2 SVGAGI. The length of the CDR3 is 14 residues. V lost 6 bases and J lost 3; bases outside the gene matches: 5. As DNA, the CDR3 is TGTGCCAGCAGCCAAGGACAGGGGTACACTGAAGCTTTCTTT. Protein product: CASSQGQGYTEAFF.

J is TRBJ1-5 and V is TRBV6-5; TRBD1 aligns across 7 bases. The junction had 4 bases not matched to a gene; V was cut back by 6 bases and J by 2 bases. CDR1 and CDR2 (germline): MNHEY, SVGAGI. The CDR3 length is 14 residues. The chain's CDR3 is CASRSGGGNQPQHF. The DNA for the CDR3 is TGTGCCAGCAGATCAGGGGGTGGCAATCAGCCCCAGCATTTT.

Comments on this clone: Its ends do not fully match the called genes, so a read error is possible. The V and J genes are TRBV7-7 and TRBJ2-3; D unresolved. The length of the CDR3 is 15 residues. Germline V CDR1 and CDR2: SSHAT, FNYEAQ (reference sequence). In DNA, the CDR3 is TGTGCTAGCAGCTTGGTTCCCTCCCAGGCAGATACGCAGTATTTT. Amino acids: CASSLVPSQADTQYF.

This sequence joins TRBV7-3 and TRBJ2-3; 9 positions match TRBD2. The germline CDR1 and CDR2 sequences are SGHTA and FQGTGA. The CDR3 has 15 amino acids. Trimming removed 5 bases from V and 5 bases from J; junction bases left unmatched: 8. The CDR3 sequence is CASSLPTSGVDTQYF. The CDR3 DNA reads TGTGCCAGCAGCCTTCCGACTAGCGGTGTAGATACGCAGTATTTT. Full variable domain (remainder filled in from reference TRBV7-3 and TRBJ2-3): GAGVSQTPSNKVTEKGKYVELRCDPISGHTALYWYRQSLGQGPEFLIYFQGTGAADDSGLPNDRFFAVRPEGSVSTLKIQRTERGDSAVYLCASSLPTSGVDTQYFGPGTRLTVL.

The chain recombines TRBV27 with TRBJ2-1; the D is unclear. V shed 8 bases and J shed 9 bases, with 11 bases lying between them. Germline assignment: CDR1 MNHEY and CDR2 SMNVEV (reference sequence). This CDR3 contains 11 residues. The CDR3 protein is CASPAKSEQFF. CDR3 DNA: TGTGCCAGCCCTGCGAAGTCTGAGCAGTTCTTC.

The chain has TRBV7-8 and TRBJ2-5; D gene unclear. The CDR3 totals 15 residues. V was cut by 4 bases and J by 4 bases, with 16 bases left in between. Germline V gives CDR1 SGHVS, CDR2 FQNEAQ. The CDR3 nucleotides read TGTGCCAGCAGCTCACGGGTAGGCGTAGGAGAGACCCAGTACTTC. It yields the protein CASSSRVGVGETQYF.

CDR3 amino acids: CASSLNSGRETQYF. The CDR3 DNA reads TGTGCCAGCAGCCTAAATAGCGGGCGAGAGACCCAGTACTTC. The chain links TRBV16 to TRBJ2-5; TRBD2 aligns across 7 bases. Germline-derived CDR1 and CDR2 are KGHSY and FQNENV. V shed 4 bases and J 4 bases; nucleotides not matched to a gene: 6. The CDR3 has 14 residues.

The chain recombines TRBV5-1 with TRBJ2-1; unclear D gene. This CDR3 comprises 14 residues. From germline, CDR1 is SGHRS and CDR2 YFSETQ. Trimming removed 0 bases from V and 9 bases from J, with 13 bases in between. CDR3 DNA sequence: TGCGCCAGCAGCTTGGACTGGAGTTCGGGTGAGCAGTTCTTC. Its translation is CASSLDWSSGEQFF. Filled out from reference TRBV5-1 and TRBJ2-1, the complete variable domain reads KAGVTQTPRYLIKTRGQQVTLSCSPISGHRSVSWYQQTPGQGLQFLFEYFSETQRNKGNFPGRFSGRQFSNSRSEMNVSTLELGDSALYLCASSLDWSSGEQFFGPGTRLTVL.

In nucleotides, the CDR3 is TGTGCCAGCAGTTCTAAGACAGGGGGCAACATTCAGTACTTC. Its translation is CASSSKTGGNIQYF. This sequence joins TRBV27 and TRBJ2-4; TRBD1 agrees at 10 bases. Germline CDR1 reads MNHEY; CDR2 reads SMNVEV (reference sequence). The CDR3 has 14 amino acids. The V segment lost 4 bases and the J segment 7 bases; nucleotides outside the gene matches: 4.

The V and J genes are TRBV7-2 and TRBJ2-7; 11 bases are a match to TRBD2. CDR1 and CDR2 (germline): SGHTA, FQGNSA. The CDR3 is made up of 16 amino acids. CDR3 DNA sequence: TGTGGCACGAAGGTGTCCGGGACTAGCGGATCCTACGAGCAGTACTTC. Residues: CGTKVSGTSGSYEQYF. Full variable domain (remainder filled in from reference TRBV7-2 and TRBJ2-7): GAGVSQSPSNKVTEKGKDVELRCDPISGHTALYWYRQSLGQGLEFLIYFQGNSAPDKSGLPSDRFSAERTGGSVSTLTIQRTQQEDSAVYLCGTKVSGTSGSYEQYFGPGTRLTVT.

The V and J genes are TRBV9 and TRBJ1-3; 7 bases match TRBD1. The CDR3 covers 14 residues. Per germline, CDR1 SGDLS and CDR2 YYNGEE. After removal of 7 bases from V and 2 bases from J, the junction contained 6 bases not matched to a gene. This CDR3 reads CASGEQGAGNTIYF. CDR3 bases: TGTGCCAGCGGGGAGCAGGGGGCTGGAAACACCATATATTTT.